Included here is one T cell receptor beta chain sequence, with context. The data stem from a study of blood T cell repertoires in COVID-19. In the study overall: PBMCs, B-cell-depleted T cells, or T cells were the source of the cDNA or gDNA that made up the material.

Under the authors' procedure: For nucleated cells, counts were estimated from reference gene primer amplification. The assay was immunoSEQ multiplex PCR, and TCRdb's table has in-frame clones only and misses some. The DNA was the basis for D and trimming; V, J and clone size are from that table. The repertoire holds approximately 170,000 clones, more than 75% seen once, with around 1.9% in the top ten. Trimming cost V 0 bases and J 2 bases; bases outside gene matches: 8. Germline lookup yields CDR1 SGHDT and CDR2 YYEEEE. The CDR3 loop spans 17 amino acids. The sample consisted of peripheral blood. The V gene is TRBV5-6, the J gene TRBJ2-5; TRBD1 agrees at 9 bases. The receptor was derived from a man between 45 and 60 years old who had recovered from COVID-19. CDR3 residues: CASSLVDRGPTQETQYF. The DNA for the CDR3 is TGTGCCAGCAGCTTGGTGGACAGGGGCCCTACACAAGAGACCCAGTACTTC.